This TCR beta chain is drawn from a study of shared clonotypes between healthy human individuals. On the study more broadly: The cohort had two women and a few men, ages 18 to 49.

Deep was the level at which the assay was run. Genomic DNA per cell subset filled all wells of several immunoSEQ plates. Authors' methods: Without quality scores, immunoSEQ junctional reads could not be filtered like full-length reads. Profiling relied on immunoSEQ multiplex PCR, and the TCRdb table lists in-frame clones only, not all of them. That table gives V, J and clone size, and the DNA gave D and trimming. This sample has 400,000 to 600,000 clones, with about 85% found just once. This receptor was obtained from a middle-aged woman in good health. Some clones in this sample may be carry-over from other donors' samples. The sequencing input was PBMCs.

The CDR3 protein is CASSLVVTAHEQYF. In nucleotides, the CDR3 is TGTGCCAGCAGCTTAGTCGTCACCGCCCACGAGCAGTACTTC. The chain links TRBV7-2 to TRBJ2-7; the D is unclear. CDR1 and CDR2 (germline): SGHTA, FQGNSA. CDR3 length equals 14 residues. The ends were cut back, 1 base at V and 5 bases at J, with 12 bases in the middle.